These 13 T cell receptor beta chains were sequenced from one sample in a study of T-cell reconstitution after alpha-beta-depleted transplantation in children. This sample's TCRbeta library carried unique molecular identifier barcodes. TCRdb processed the PCR reads anew with MiXCR; each CDR3 protein has one entry. The sample consists of hundreds of thousands of distinct CDR3 sequences, around 10% of them appearing once. The material was PBMCs from the stem cell graft donor, obtained from the stem cell graft. The receptors were sampled from a human donor who donated a stem cell graft to a child with acute lymphoblastic leukemia.

This clonotype was detected only a few times. The J gene is TRBJ2-3, the V gene TRBV18; no clear D gene. The CDR3 consists of 14 residues. Per the germline V gene, CDR1 is KGHSH and CDR2 is LQKENI. V lost 5 bases and J lost 4, with 13 bases in between. The DNA for the CDR3 is TGTGCCAGCTCAGAAGTGGGCAATCCAGATACGCAGTATTTT. Its translation: CASSEVGNPDTQYF.

This clonotype occurred many times. The J gene is TRBJ2-7, the V gene TRBV7-9; maybe TRBD1 (5 bases). CDR1 and CDR2 (germline): SEHNR, FQNEAQ (reference sequence). CDR3 size: 14 residues. The V and J ends lost 2 bases and 5 bases respectively, with 13 bases between them. The CDR3 sequence: CASSLLSGWDEQYF. The CDR3 nucleotides read TGTGCCAGCAGCTTATTGTCAGGGTGGGACGAGCAGTACTTC.

This clonotype was picked up a small number of times. The J gene is TRBJ1-2, the V gene TRBV4-3, with D tentatively TRBD1 (5 bases). Germline-derived CDR1 and CDR2 are LGHNA and YSLEER. This CDR3 contains 11 residues. The ends were cut back, 6 bases at V and 5 bases at J, with 7 bases in the middle. Here the CDR3 reads CASSGGYGYTF. The CDR3 nucleotides are TGCGCCAGCAGTGGGGGGTATGGCTACACCTTC.

This chain connects TRBV2 to TRBJ1-1; 7 positions match TRBD1. Germline V lookup: CDR1 SNHLY, CDR2 FYNNEI. V was pared by 8 bases and J by 5 bases, with 5 bases of the junction left unmatched. This CDR3 region has 12 residues. CDR3 nucleotide sequence: TGTGCCAGCCATAACAGGGGAACTGAAGCTTTCTTT. This gives the protein CASHNRGTEAFF.

This clonotype has ten or more counts. The genes are TRBV15 and TRBJ2-1, with D possibly being TRBD2 (6 bases). The CDR3 covers 14 residues. Between the trimmed V and J ends, which lost 0 bases and 10 bases, there was a span of 13 bases. Germline V gene data show CDR1 as LNHNV and CDR2 as YYDKDF (reference sequence). DNA for the CDR3: TGTGCCACCAGCAGAGATCTAGCGCCGCAGGAGCAGTTCTTC. Amino acids: CATSRDLAPQEQFF.

The chain employs TRBV12-3 or TRBV12-4 and TRBJ1-2; 7 bases align to TRBD1. V was clipped by 6 bases and J by 4 bases; unmatched bases: 20. CDR3 size: 18 residues. The CDR3 spells CASSYYKMNRGYTYGYTF. In DNA, the CDR3 is TGTGCCAGCAGCTATTATAAAATGAACAGGGGTTATACCTATGGCTACACCTTC.

This sequence joins TRBV27 and TRBJ1-1; no reliable D call. CDR3 length: 11 amino acids. V lost 7 bases and J lost 4, with 7 bases in between. Germline lookup yields CDR1 MNHEY and CDR2 SMNVEV (reference sequence). The CDR3 DNA is TGTGCCAGCATGGAGGGCACTGAAGCTTTCTTT. Protein sequence: CASMEGTEAFF.

The V gene is TRBV5-1, the J gene TRBJ1-1; tentative D call: TRBD1 (6 bases). The CDR3 is made up of 15 amino acids. Germline loops: CDR1 SGHRS, CDR2 YFSETQ. Between the trimmed V and J ends, which lost 4 bases and 4 bases, there was a span of 17 bases. CDR3 nucleotide sequence: TGCGCCAGCAGCGCATCCGGGACAACGGGCACTGAAGCTTTCTTT. It yields the protein CASSASGTTGTEAFF.

This clonotype was seen many times. The V gene is TRBV5-1, the J gene TRBJ1-1; D uncertain. CDR1 is SGHRS and CDR2 is YFSETQ in the germline V gene. V was clipped by 5 bases and J by 3 bases, with 5 bases between them. The CDR3 covers 11 residues. CDR3 sequence: CASRGYTEAFF. For the CDR3, the DNA is TGCGCCAGCAGAGGGTACACTGAAGCTTTCTTT.

The chain combines TRBV5-5 with TRBJ2-2; D possibly uses TRBD1 or TRBD2 (5 bases each). The germline CDR1 and CDR2 sequences are SGHKS and YYEKEE (reference sequence). With 4 bases removed from V and 1 base from J, the gap between germline ends came to 11 bases. The CDR3 runs to 15 residues. CDR3 protein: CASSLRGQNTGELFF. CDR3 nucleotides: TGTGCCAGCAGCCTCCGGGGCCAGAACACCGGGGAGCTGTTTTTT.

A few counts support this clonotype. V and J are TRBV4-3 and TRBJ1-5; possibly TRBD2 for D (5 bases). The end of the DNA is better explained by TRBJ2-3, so the J call may be wrong. The germline V gene encodes CDR1 LGHNA and CDR2 YSLEER. The CDR3 has 15 amino acids. The chain's CDR3 is CASSQERNGNQPQYF. CDR3 DNA sequence: TGCGCCAGCAGCCAAGAGAGGAACGGGAATCAGCCCCAGTATTTT.

This chain links TRBV9 with TRBJ2-5; 7 bases map to TRBD2. CDR1 and CDR2 from the germline V gene are SGDLS and YYNGEE. CDR3 length equals 17 residues. V lost 0 bases, J lost 2 bases, and 10 bases stayed unmatched. CDR3 coding DNA: TGTGCCAGCAGCGTAGTGGTGGTAGCGGGCCCGCAAGAGACCCAGTACTTC. Its protein product is CASSVVVVAGPQETQYF.

This clonotype was detected ten times or more. In DNA form, the CDR3 reads TGCGCCAGCAGCCACTTGGGGGGGGACACCATATATTTT. Translating it yields CASSHLGGDTIYF. The rearrangement joins TRBV4-1 to TRBJ1-3; D may be TRBD1 (5 bases). V was shortened by 3 bases and J by 8 bases, with 11 bases between the two germline ends. The CDR3 consists of 13 residues. Germline V gene sequence: CDR1 MGHRA, CDR2 YSYEKL.